A selection of T cell receptor beta chains follows, all from one sample in a study of T-cell memory formation after mild COVID-19. TCRdb recomputed calls from the 5' RACE reads with MiXCR, one row per CDR3 protein. The sample carries 360,000 or so distinct CDR3 sequences, 25% to 30% recorded once. Material: PBMCs or a T cell subset sorted from them (not recorded which). These receptors originate from an adult woman who had mild COVID-19 (a few samples of this study predate the infection). Cell type and time point are not known. Both conserved end residues are part of each CDR3. D genes are given only for firm matches. Clone size is given for some rows only: seen once, a few or many times, or a class if the clone is expanded.

TRBV6-5,TRBJ2-6,.,TRBD1,CASSYSRRGTGGSGANVLTF,TGTGCCAGCAGTTACTCCCGGAGAGGGACAGGGGGCTCTGGGGCCAACGTCCTGACTTTC
TRBV5-4,TRBJ2-1,few,.,CASSSGTNGYNEQFF,TGTGCCAGCAGCTCCGGAACGAACGGATACAATGAGCAGTTCTTC
TRBV5-6,TRBJ1-1,many,TRBD1,CASSPDRGTEAFF,TGTGCCAGCAGCCCGGACAGGGGCACTGAAGCTTTCTTT
TRBV13,TRBJ1-1,once,TRBD1,CASSRRDRGEAFF,TGTGCCAGCAGCCGCCGGGACAGGGGTGAAGCTTTCTTT
TRBV12-3/TRBV12-4,TRBJ1-4,.,.,CASTADRFGKLFF,TGTGCCAGCACCGCAGACAGATTTGGAAAACTGTTTTTT
TRBV5-6,TRBJ2-5,few,.,CASSISSGHDLVMATQYF,TGTGCCAGCAGCATCAGTTCGGGACACGATTTGGTGATGGCGACCCAGTACTTC
TRBV4-1,TRBJ2-3,few,.,CASSQERARSGVTDTQYF,TGCGCCAGCAGCCAAGAGCGCGCGCGCTCCGGTGTCACAGATACGCAGTATTTT
TRBV7-6,TRBJ2-1,few,.,CASSDDSARHNEQFF,TGTGCCAGCAGCGACGACAGTGCGAGGCACAATGAGCAGTTCTTC
TRBV20-1,TRBJ1-3,.,TRBD1,CSAKGQLTGNTIYF,TGCAGTGCTAAGGGACAGTTAACTGGAAACACCATATATTTT
TRBV25-1,TRBJ2-7,few,.,CASSDEGPRLVHEQYF,TGTGCCAGCAGTGATGAGGGCCCTAGACTAGTTCACGAGCAGTACTTC
TRBV27,TRBJ2-2,.,TRBD1,CASRIGTGGTGELFF,TGTGCCAGCCGAATTGGGACAGGAGGCACCGGGGAGCTGTTTTTT
TRBV9,TRBJ2-5,.,.,CASSVDNSLETQYF,TGTGCCAGCAGCGTAGATAATAGCTTGGAGACCCAGTACTTC
TRBV9,TRBJ2-1,.,.,CARKGEIRNEQFF,TGTGCCAGAAAGGGGGAGATTCGGAATGAGCAGTTCTTC
TRBV24-1,TRBJ2-5,.,.,CATSDPRGPKETQYF,TGTGCCACCAGTGATCCCCGGGGCCCTAAAGAGACCCAGTACTTC
TRBV30,TRBJ2-1,few,.,CAWSGSSNEQFF,TGTGCCTGGAGTGGAAGCTCCAATGAGCAGTTCTTC
TRBV2,TRBJ2-5,.,.,CASRETGAGNQYF,TGTGCCAGCAGAGAGACCGGAGCTGGCAATCAGTACTTC
TRBV6-5,TRBJ2-7,.,.,CASSYRGLSYEQYF,TGTGCCAGCAGTTACCGGGGCCTTTCCTACGAGCAGTACTTC
TRBV11-2,TRBJ2-3,many,.,CASSLIQGGPDTQYF,TGTGCCAGCAGCTTAATACAGGGTGGTCCAGATACGCAGTATTTT
TRBV20-1,TRBJ2-3,.,.,CSASWREHQDTQYF,TGCAGTGCCAGCTGGCGGGAACATCAAGATACGCAGTATTTT
TRBV7-6,TRBJ2-4,many,TRBD2,CASSLGGLAGGRTKNIQYF,TGTGCCAGCAGCTTAGGGGGACTAGCGGGAGGTCGAACCAAAAACATTCAGTACTTC